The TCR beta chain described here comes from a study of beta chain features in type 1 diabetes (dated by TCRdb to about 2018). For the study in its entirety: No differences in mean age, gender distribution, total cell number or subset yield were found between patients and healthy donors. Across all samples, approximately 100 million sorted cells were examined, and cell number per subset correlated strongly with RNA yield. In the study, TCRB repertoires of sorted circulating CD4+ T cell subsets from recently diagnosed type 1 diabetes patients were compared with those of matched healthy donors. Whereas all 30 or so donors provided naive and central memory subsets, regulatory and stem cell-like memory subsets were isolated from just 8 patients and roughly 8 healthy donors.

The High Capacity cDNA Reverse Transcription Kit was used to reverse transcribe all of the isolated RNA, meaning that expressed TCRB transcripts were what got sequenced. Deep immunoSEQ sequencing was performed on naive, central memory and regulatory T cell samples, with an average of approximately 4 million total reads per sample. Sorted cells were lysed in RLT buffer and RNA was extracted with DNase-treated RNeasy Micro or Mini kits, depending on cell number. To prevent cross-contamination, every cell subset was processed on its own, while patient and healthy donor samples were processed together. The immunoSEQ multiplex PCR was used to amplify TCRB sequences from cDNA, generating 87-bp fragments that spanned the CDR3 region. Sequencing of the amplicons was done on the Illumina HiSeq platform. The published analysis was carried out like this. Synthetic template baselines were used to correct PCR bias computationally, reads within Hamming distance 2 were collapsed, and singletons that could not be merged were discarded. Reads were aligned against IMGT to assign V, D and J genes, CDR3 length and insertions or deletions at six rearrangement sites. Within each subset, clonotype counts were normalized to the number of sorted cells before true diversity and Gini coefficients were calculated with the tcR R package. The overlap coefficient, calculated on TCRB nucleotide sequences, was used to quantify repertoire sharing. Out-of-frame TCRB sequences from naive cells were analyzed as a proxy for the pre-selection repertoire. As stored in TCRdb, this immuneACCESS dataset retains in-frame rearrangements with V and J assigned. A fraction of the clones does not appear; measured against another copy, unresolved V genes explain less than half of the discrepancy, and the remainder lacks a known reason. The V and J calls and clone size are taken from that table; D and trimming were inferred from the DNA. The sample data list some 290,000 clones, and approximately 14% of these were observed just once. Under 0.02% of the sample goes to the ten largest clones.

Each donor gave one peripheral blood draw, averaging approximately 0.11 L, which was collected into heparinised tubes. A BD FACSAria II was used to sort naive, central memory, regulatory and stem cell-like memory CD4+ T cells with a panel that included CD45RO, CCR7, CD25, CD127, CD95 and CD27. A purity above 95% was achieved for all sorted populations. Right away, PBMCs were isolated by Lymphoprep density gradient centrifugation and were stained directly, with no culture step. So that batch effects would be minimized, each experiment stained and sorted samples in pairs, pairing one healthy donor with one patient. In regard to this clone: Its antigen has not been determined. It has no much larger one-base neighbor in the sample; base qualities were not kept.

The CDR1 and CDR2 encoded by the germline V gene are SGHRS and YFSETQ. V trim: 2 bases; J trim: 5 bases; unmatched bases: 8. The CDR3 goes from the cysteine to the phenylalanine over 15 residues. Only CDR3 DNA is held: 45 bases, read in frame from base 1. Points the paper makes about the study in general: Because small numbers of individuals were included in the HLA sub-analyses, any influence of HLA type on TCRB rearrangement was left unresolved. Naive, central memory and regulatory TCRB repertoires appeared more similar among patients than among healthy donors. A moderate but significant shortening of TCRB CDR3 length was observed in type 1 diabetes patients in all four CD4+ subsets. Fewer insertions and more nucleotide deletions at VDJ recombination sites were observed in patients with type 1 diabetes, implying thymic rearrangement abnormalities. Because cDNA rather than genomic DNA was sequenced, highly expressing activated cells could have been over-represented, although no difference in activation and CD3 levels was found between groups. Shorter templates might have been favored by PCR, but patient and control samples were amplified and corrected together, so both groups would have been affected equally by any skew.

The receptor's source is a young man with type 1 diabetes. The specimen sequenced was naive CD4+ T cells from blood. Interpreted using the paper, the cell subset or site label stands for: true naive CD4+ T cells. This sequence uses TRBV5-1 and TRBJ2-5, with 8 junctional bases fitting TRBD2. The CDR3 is CASSFTAGVQETQYF. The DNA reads TGCGCCAGCAGCTTTACAGCGGGAGTTCAGGAGACCCAGTACTTC.